A single sample is the source of the 17 T cell receptor beta chains below, sequenced in a study of cytomegalovirus exposure and HLA in healthy donors. Libraries were prepared by immunoSEQ multiplex PCR; TCRdb keeps only in-frame clonotypes and omits some of them. This table has 130,000 to 150,000 clones, about 91% appearing once. Source material: PBMCs. The receptors stem from a young woman in good health and CMV-seropositive.

The CDR3 DNA sequence: TGTGCCATCAGTGGGGGACAGCCCGATGGCTACACCTTC. Translated: CAISGGQPDGYTF. The J gene is TRBJ1-2, the V gene TRBV10-3, with TRBD1 identical over 7 bases. V lost 4 bases, J lost 6 bases, and 5 bases stayed unmatched. The CDR3 is made up of 13 amino acids. Germline values: CDR1 ENHRY, CDR2 SYGVKD.

The table lists this clone with a few counts. The chain couples TRBV11-2 to TRBJ2-7; no definite D call. The CDR3 contains 11 residues. Trimming cost V 6 bases and J 4 bases, with 7 bases left between them. Germline assignment: CDR1 SGHAT and CDR2 FQNNGV. Here the CDR3 reads CASRELYEQYF. In DNA form, the CDR3 reads TGTGCCAGCAGGGAGCTATACGAGCAGTACTTC.

This rearrangement joins TRBV6-5 to TRBJ2-5; D perhaps matches TRBD1 (6 bases). The CDR3 length is 15 residues. Germline V gene lookup returns CDR1 MNHEY and CDR2 SVGAGI. The germline V and J ends were trimmed by 2 bases and 1 base, with 11 bases remaining between them. As DNA, the CDR3 is TGTGCCAGCAGTTACGACCGGGACATCCAAGAGACCCAGTACTTC. Its protein is CASSYDRDIQETQYF.

This clone has only one observation. The chain carries TRBV7-9 and TRBJ1-4; D is unclear. V lost 0 bases, J lost 7 bases, and 6 bases lay in between. The V gene's germline CDR1 is SEHNR and CDR2 FQNEAQ (reference sequence). This CDR3 is built from 13 residues. In DNA form, the CDR3 reads TGTGCCAGCAGCTTAGCGATCGGTGAAAAACTGTTTTTT. It translates to CASSLAIGEKLFF.

V is TRBV6-5 and J is TRBJ1-6; D not resolved. The germline gives CDR1 MNHEY, CDR2 SVGAGI. The CDR3 loop spans 12 amino acids. V was trimmed by 4 bases and J by 9 bases, leaving 7 bases between them. The CDR3 DNA follows: TGTGCCAGCAGTTTACGGGTTTCACCCCTCCACTTT. Translating gives CASSLRVSPLHF.

This clone appeared once. V and J are TRBV6-5 and TRBJ1-5; 9 positions agree with TRBD1. The V gene end was trimmed by 6 bases and the J gene end by 6 bases; junction bases not matched to a gene: 6. The germline CDR1 and CDR2 sequences are MNHEY and SVGAGI. The CDR3 totals 14 residues. The CDR3, as DNA: TGTGCCAGCAGAAGGGCACAGGGGGCTCAGCCCCAGCATTTT. Translating gives CASRRAQGAQPQHF.

The gene calls are TRBV29-1 and TRBJ2-2, with TRBD1 identical over 7 bases. CDR1 SQVTM and CDR2 ANQGSEA come from the germline V gene. The CDR3 is made up of 13 amino acids. J was trimmed by 8 bases and V by 4 bases; bases with no gene match: 7. In nucleotides, the CDR3 is TGCAGCGTTGGACAGGGCCCTGGGGGGGAGCTGTTTTTT. Amino acids: CSVGQGPGGELFF.

The V call is TRBV27, the J call TRBJ1-5, with D perhaps TRBD1 (6 bases). Germline V gene data show CDR1 as MNHEY and CDR2 as SMNVEV (reference sequence). The V end lost 3 bases, the J end lost 11 bases, and 17 bases lay between the germline ends. The CDR3 totals 14 residues. CDR3 sequence (DNA): TGTGCCAGCAGTTTCCGTGGACTTCCAGGGGCCCAGCATTTT. Its protein product is CASSFRGLPGAQHF.

The gene calls are TRBV5-6 and TRBJ2-7; tentative D call: TRBD2 (5 bases). The CDR3 loop spans 14 amino acids. Germline V gene data show CDR1 as SGHDT and CDR2 as YYEEEE. V lost 2 bases and J 5 bases, leaving 14 bases between the germline ends. The CDR3 sequence: CASSLIPGGNEQYF. CDR3 bases: TGTGCCAGCAGCTTAATCCCAGGAGGCAACGAGCAGTACTTC.

This clone appeared a few times. The rearrangement uses TRBV5-5 and TRBJ2-1, with 7 positions matching TRBD1. CDR3 length: 15 amino acids. After removal of 4 bases from V and 2 bases from J, the junction contained 6 bases not matched to a gene. The germline V gene has CDR1 SGHKS and CDR2 YYEKEE (reference sequence). In DNA form, the CDR3 reads TGTGCCAGCAGCGAAAGACAGGGTACCTACAATGAGCAGTTCTTC. Protein product: CASSERQGTYNEQFF. Full variable domain (remainder filled in from reference TRBV5-5 and TRBJ2-1): DAGVTQSPTHLIKTRGQQVTLRCSPISGHKSVSWYQQVLGQGPQFIFQYYEKEERGRGNFPDRFSARQFPNYSSELNVNALLLGDSALYLCASSERQGTYNEQFFGPGTRLTVL.

The CDR3 loop reads CASKLSGGNQPQHF. Here the CDR3 DNA reads TGTGCCAGCAAGCTATCAGGGGGCAATCAGCCCCAGCATTTT. The J gene is TRBJ1-5, the V gene TRBV6-5; maybe TRBD1 (6 bases). The germline V gene has CDR1 MNHEY and CDR2 SVGAGI. The ends were cut back, 7 bases at V and 2 bases at J, with 12 bases in the middle. CDR3 length: 14 residues.

CDR3 amino acids: CASSSTGGNNEQFF. In DNA form, the CDR3 reads TGCGCCAGCAGCTCCACGGGGGGGAACAATGAGCAGTTCTTC. The chain recombines TRBV5-1 with TRBJ2-1, with TRBD2 matching over 8 bases. V was pared by 3 bases and J by 5 bases, with 4 bases of the junction left unmatched. This CDR3 comprises 14 residues. CDR1 SGHRS and CDR2 YFSETQ come from the germline V gene.

The chain uses TRBV19 and TRBJ2-5; tentative D call: TRBD1 (5 bases). This CDR3 spans 15 amino acids. With 6 bases removed from V and 5 bases from J, the gap between germline ends came to 19 bases. Germline V lookup: CDR1 LNHDA, CDR2 SQIVND (reference sequence). CDR3 nucleotides: TGTGCCAGTAGATCATTACTGGGGCGTCGGGAGACCCAGTACTTC. Its protein product is CASRSLLGRRETQYF.

J is TRBJ1-4 and V is TRBV11-2; 11 bases are shared with TRBD1. The CDR3 covers 13 residues. The V gene end was trimmed by 8 bases and the J gene end by 5 bases; junction bases not matched to a gene: 1. The germline gives CDR1 SGHAT, CDR2 FQNNGV. The CDR3 bases are TGTGCCAGCCGGGACAGGGGGAATGAAAAACTGTTTTTT. Translated: CASRDRGNEKLFF.

This CDR3 is CASLLRGTGRGYTF. CDR3 bases: TGTGCCAGCCTGCTTAGGGGGACAGGGAGAGGCTACACCTTC. This sequence joins TRBV6-1 and TRBJ1-2; 9 bases align to TRBD1. This CDR3 contains 14 residues. Germline V gene sequence: CDR1 MNHNS, CDR2 SASEGT. Germline trimming cut 8 bases from V and 8 bases from J; bases unmatched to any gene: 12.

The CDR3 DNA follows: TGTGCCAGCAGCTCTTTCCCACAGGGTAAAGCCGGGGAGCTGTTTTTT. Residues: CASSSFPQGKAGELFF. The chain employs TRBV14 and TRBJ2-2, with D possibly TRBD1 on 6 matching bases. V lost 5 bases and J lost 6, with 19 bases in between. The CDR3 extends over 16 amino acids. Germline V lookup: CDR1 SGHDN, CDR2 FVKESK.

This chain connects TRBV9 to TRBJ2-5; D possibly corresponds to TRBD1 (6 bases). V shed 3 bases and J shed 1 base, with 10 bases lying between them. In germline, CDR1 is SGDLS, CDR2 YYNGEE. CDR3 length equals 14 residues. The CDR3, as DNA: TGTGCCAGCAGCGCGGGACACACCCAAGAGACCCAGTACTTC. Protein: CASSAGHTQETQYF.